This TCR beta chain was profiled in a study of T cell responses to AZD1222 COVID-19 vaccine. Data came from immunoSEQ multiplex PCR; TCRdb stores just in-frame clones and leaves some out. This sample has approximately 190,000 clones, with approximately 90% found just once. CDR3 length: 16 residues. Germline assignment: CDR1 SGHRS and CDR2 YFSETQ. The V gene lost 2 bases and the J gene lost 0 bases, with 11 bases spanning the gap. Study-level results: A reported finding is that nearly half of spike-specific TCRs target unmutated variant regions. Scientists sampled the repertoires only once the peak T cell response had passed. Regions 160-218 and 743-854 held dominance among vaccine-associated CD4 TCRs, which spanned spike.

A remark on this clone: Its antigen is as yet unknown.

This clonotype originated in an adult in good health. Sequenced material: peripheral blood, taken on day 0 of AZD1222 vaccination. The gene calls are TRBV5-1 and TRBJ1-4; maybe TRBD1 (5 bases). The CDR3 spells CASSFGRASTNEKLFF. The CDR3 DNA reads TGCGCCAGCAGCTTCGGCAGGGCTTCAACTAATGAAAAACTGTTTTTT.